This T cell receptor (beta chain) came from a study of T cell responses to AZD1222 COVID-19 vaccine. V lost 2 bases, J lost 7 bases, and 7 bases stayed unmatched. CDR1 MNHEY and CDR2 SVGEGT come from the germline V gene. There are 15 residues in the CDR3. Study observations and caveats: The donor group comprised mostly white British people and more females; the analysis possibly underestimated clonal diversity. Vaccine-associated CD4 TCRs ranged over spike, dominating at 160-218 and 743-854. After two AZD1222 doses, spike-specific TCR breadth and depth rose versus day 0. Baseline testing showed seropositivity in only a handful of AZD1222 recipients.

A remark on this clone: Its antigen remains unidentified.

The protocol was immunoSEQ multiplex PCR, while the TCRdb copy is restricted to in-frame clones and leaves out a portion. The table has about 150,000 clones, approximately 90% seen once. This sequence joins TRBV6-2 or TRBV6-3 and TRBJ2-7; the match to TRBD2 covers 11 bases. The sample was peripheral blood, taken 28 days after the second AZD1222 dose. This TCR was recovered from an adult who received the AZD1222 COVID-19 vaccine. The CDR3 loop is CASSYPPSGGSEQYF. The CDR3 DNA sequence: TGTGCCAGCAGTTACCCGCCTAGCGGGGGGTCTGAGCAGTACTTC.